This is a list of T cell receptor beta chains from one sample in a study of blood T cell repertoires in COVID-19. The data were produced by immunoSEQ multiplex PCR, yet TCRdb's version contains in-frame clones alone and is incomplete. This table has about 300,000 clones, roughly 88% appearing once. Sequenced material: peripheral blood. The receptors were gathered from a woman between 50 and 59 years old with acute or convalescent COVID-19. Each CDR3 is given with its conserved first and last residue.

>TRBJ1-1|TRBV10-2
CASLEGAGNTEAFF
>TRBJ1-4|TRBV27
CASSTVDSTTNEKLFF
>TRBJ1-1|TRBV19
CASSISPDTEAFF
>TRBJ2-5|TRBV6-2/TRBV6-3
CASSYGWTGDANQETQYF
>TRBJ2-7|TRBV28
CASSLVSSYEQYF
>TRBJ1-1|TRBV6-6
CASRDRVAEAFF
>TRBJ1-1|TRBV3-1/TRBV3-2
CASSQDQGFGTEAFF
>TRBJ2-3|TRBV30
CAVAGGRAGTDTQYF
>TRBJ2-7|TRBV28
CASSPLSGYSYEQYF
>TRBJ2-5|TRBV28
CASSSPGQGETQYF
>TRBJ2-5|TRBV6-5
CATWETGVKETQYF
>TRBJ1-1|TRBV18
CASSPAVLVDTEAFF
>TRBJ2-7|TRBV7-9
CASIGGSEQYF
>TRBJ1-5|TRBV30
CAWSNGAGQPQHF
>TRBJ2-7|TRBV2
CASSFDTSWGADF
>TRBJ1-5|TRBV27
CASSTKRAGPQHF
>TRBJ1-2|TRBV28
CASKEGSPNYGYTF
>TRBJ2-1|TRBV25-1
CASSEYAGGGNEQFF
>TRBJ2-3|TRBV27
CASSSTSGRTSSTDTQYF
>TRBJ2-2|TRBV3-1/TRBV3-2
CASSQDTGGNTGELFF
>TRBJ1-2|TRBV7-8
CASSSRRRDRGMDGYTF
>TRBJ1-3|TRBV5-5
CASSLVLFGNTIYF
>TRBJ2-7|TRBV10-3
CAISETSGRFYEQYF
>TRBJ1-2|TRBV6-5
CASSYSKLNYGYTF
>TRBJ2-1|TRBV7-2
CASKPRPGTTYYNEQFF
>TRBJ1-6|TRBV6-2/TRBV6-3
CASSSRTGGNRNSPLHF
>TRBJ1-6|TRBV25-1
CASSDRTANSPLHF
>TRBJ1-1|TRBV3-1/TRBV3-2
CASSQESGGEAFF
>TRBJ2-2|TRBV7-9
CASSREAYEELFF
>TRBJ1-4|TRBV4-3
CASSQTDRPTNEKLFF
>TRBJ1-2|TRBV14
CASSQEWTGAYGYTF
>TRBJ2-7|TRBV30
CAYYPGTGSYEQYF
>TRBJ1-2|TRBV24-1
CATSAWDRVGYGYTF
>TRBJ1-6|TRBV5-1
CASSLQARQDSYSPLHF
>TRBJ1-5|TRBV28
CASIPSLEGQPQHF
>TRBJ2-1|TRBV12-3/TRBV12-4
CASSRTKGQVQFF
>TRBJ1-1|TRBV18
CASSPPQGRDTEAFF
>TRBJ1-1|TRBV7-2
CASSLGGRANTEAFF
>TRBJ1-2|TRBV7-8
CASSLDSLSGGYTF
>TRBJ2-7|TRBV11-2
CASSLDGAGGYEQYF
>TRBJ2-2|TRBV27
CASRTTGIAGELFF
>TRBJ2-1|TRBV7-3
CASSLTSGRGNEQFF
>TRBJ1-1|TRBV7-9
CASSLRGQGNTEAFF
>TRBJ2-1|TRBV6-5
CASGKGTNREEQFF
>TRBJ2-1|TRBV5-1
CASSLGTRDIEQFF
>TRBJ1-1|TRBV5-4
CASSPQGAFGAFF
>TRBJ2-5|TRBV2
CASRGQGKETQYF
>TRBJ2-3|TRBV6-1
CASIDRWEGGTDTQYF
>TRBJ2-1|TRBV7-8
CASSRDSYNEQFF
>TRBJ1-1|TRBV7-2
CASSINRGETEAFF
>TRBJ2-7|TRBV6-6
CASSLSGRDVGYEQYF
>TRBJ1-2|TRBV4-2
CASSQGEANYGYTF
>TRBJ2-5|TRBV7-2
CASSLGPGTGSRETQYF
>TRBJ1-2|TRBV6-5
CASSYSRGYGYGYTF
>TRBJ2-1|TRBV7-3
CASSLAEGSYNEQFF
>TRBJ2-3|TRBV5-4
CASSLGISGSSDTQYF
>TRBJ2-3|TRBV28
CASKGLAGGSGTDTQYF
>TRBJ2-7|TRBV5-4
CASSKTGTSYYEQYF